The clone carrying this T cell receptor (beta chain) was observed many times. Using its own MiXCR run on the 5' RACE reads, TCRdb lists one record per CDR3 protein. There are 27,000 or so distinct CDR3 sequences in the sample; 4.5% occur only once, and 35% to 45% lies in the top ten. Trimming shortened V by 3 bases and J by 1 base, and 6 bases separated the two germline ends. Germline CDR1 SGHTA, CDR2 FQGNSA. CDR3 length: 14 amino acids. These data belong to a study of T cells after yellow fever vaccination. The chain recombines TRBV7-2 with TRBJ2-2; D not certain. The material was PBMCs, either bulk or a sorted T-cell subset (CD4+, CD8+, memory, or dextramer-sorted; not recorded which), obtained on the day of the yellow fever booster vaccination. The TCR originated in a young man who received the YFV17D yellow fever vaccine. The CDR3 region is CASSFWVNTGELFF. The CDR3 DNA reads as TGTGCCAGCAGCTTTTGGGTGAACACCGGGGAGCTGTTTTTT.